This TCR beta chain emerged from a study of blood T cell repertoires in COVID-19. Generated by immunoSEQ multiplex PCR, the TCRdb table keeps only in-frame clones and is missing some. Among 70,000 to 90,000 clones listed, around 79% were seen once. Deletions cut 2 bases from V and 3 bases from J, with 7 bases between. This CDR3 has 13 amino acids. CDR1 is LNHDA, CDR2 SQIVND, per germline (reference sequence). This clone was detected only once. The specimen sequenced was peripheral blood. The TCR originated in a human donor in a cohort sampled during active COVID-19. V gene TRBV19 combines with J gene TRBJ1-2; D is uncertain. The CDR3 protein is CASSIQEDYGYTF. The CDR3 DNA is TGTGCCAGTAGTATACAGGAGGACTATGGCTACACCTTC.